The 29 T cell receptor beta chains reported below all come from one sample, sequenced in a study of shared clonotypes between healthy human individuals. Using immunoSEQ multiplex PCR, the repertoire was profiled, and TCRdb retains in-frame clones only, with some absent. The table records a few million clones, more than 90% of them present only once. The sample comprised naive CD4+ T cells sorted from blood. Subset noted: CD45RA+ positively selected. The receptors come from a man in his late teens or twenties in good health.

V is TRBV10-3 and J is TRBJ1-2; tentative D call: TRBD1 (6 bases). Trimming removed 10 bases at V and 6 bases at J, with 15 bases between. CDR1 and CDR2 (germline): ENHRY, SYGVKD. The CDR3 extends over 12 amino acids. The CDR3 is CATQQGIHGYTF. In DNA, the CDR3 is TGTGCCACCCAACAGGGTATCCATGGCTACACCTTC.

The CDR3 is CASSPGQGAYSTGELFF. In DNA form, the CDR3 reads TGTGCCAGCTCACCGGGACAGGGGGCGTATTCCACCGGGGAGCTGTTTTTT. The chain recombines TRBV18 with TRBJ2-2, with 12 bases fitting TRBD1. Germline CDR1 and CDR2: KGHSH and LQKENI. The CDR3 has 17 amino acids. The trim removed 3 bases at V and 4 bases at J, leaving 6 bases unmatched.

The J gene is TRBJ1-4, the V gene TRBV19; TRBD1 agrees at 8 bases. The CDR3 sequence is 14 residues long. V lost 6 bases, J lost 8 bases, and 8 bases stayed unmatched. Per germline, CDR1 LNHDA and CDR2 SQIVND (reference sequence). The CDR3 region has the DNA TGTGCCAGTAGGGATACAGGGGGGGGAGAAAAACTGTTTTTT. This encodes CASRDTGGGEKLFF. The full variable domain, with the rest looked up from reference TRBV19 and TRBJ1-4, is DGGITQSPKYLFRKEGQNVTLSCEQNLNHDAMYWYRQDPGQGLRLIYYSQIVNDFQKGDIAEGYSVSREKKESFPLTVTSAQKNPTAFYLCASRDTGGGEKLFFGSGTQLSVL.

The CDR3 sequence is CASSEGTGAKNIQYF. The CDR3 bases are TGTGCCAGTAGTGAGGGGACGGGAGCCAAAAACATTCAGTACTTC. The chain carries TRBV19 and TRBJ2-4; perhaps D is TRBD1 or TRBD2 (5 bases each). CDR3 length: 15 amino acids. V was shortened by 5 bases and J by 0 bases, with 11 bases between the two germline ends. CDR1 and CDR2 from the germline V gene are LNHDA and SQIVND (reference sequence).

This clone was counted a single time. At one end, the junction sequence differs from germline, possibly due to a read error. The chain employs TRBV7-7 and TRBJ2-5, with D unresolved. Germline assignment: CDR1 SSHAT and CDR2 FNYEAQ (reference sequence). The CDR3 runs to 13 residues. CDR3 loop: CASSLGASETQYF. CDR3 bases: TGTGCTAGCAGCTTAGGCGCCTCGGAGACCCAGTACTTC.

The chain couples TRBV11-3 to TRBJ2-1, with D unresolved. V shed 3 bases and J shed 5 bases, with 8 bases lying between them. Germline CDR1 SGHNT, CDR2 YENEEA. CDR3 length: 13 residues. The CDR3 nucleotides read TGTGCCAGCAGCTTTACAAGTAACAATGAGCAGTTCTTC. It codes for CASSFTSNNEQFF.

Points on this clone: Other DNA sequences of this sample code for an identical CDR3. J is TRBJ1-1 and V is TRBV18; a weak D match, TRBD1 (6 bases). Trimming stripped 3 bases from V and 0 bases from J, with 14 bases between. Germline CDR1 reads KGHSH; CDR2 reads LQKENI. This CDR3 contains 16 residues. The CDR3: CASSPPKGGMNTEAFF. DNA for the CDR3: TGTGCCAGCTCACCCCCGAAAGGGGGGATGAACACTGAAGCTTTCTTT.

This clone was counted a single time. The CDR3 sequence is CASSERTAYGYTF. The DNA for the CDR3 is TGCGCCAGCAGCGAGAGGACGGCCTATGGCTACACCTTC. The chain has TRBV5-1 and TRBJ1-2; no firm D call. There are 13 residues in the CDR3. Trimming took off 4 bases at V and 4 bases at J, with 11 bases between the two ends. Germline values: CDR1 SGHRS, CDR2 YFSETQ. The complete variable domain, with remaining parts taken from reference TRBV5-1 and TRBJ1-2, reads KAGVTQTPRYLIKTRGQQVTLSCSPISGHRSVSWYQQTPGQGLQFLFEYFSETQRNKGNFPGRFSGRQFSNSRSEMNVSTLELGDSALYLCASSERTAYGYTFGSGTRLTVV.

J is TRBJ1-2 and V is TRBV2, with no clear D. Germline CDR1 and CDR2: SNHLY and FYNNEI. The CDR3 contains 14 residues. The germline V and J ends were trimmed by 7 bases and 3 bases, with 15 bases remaining between them. For the CDR3, the DNA is TGTGCCAGCACGGGAGAGGGAGGCTACTATGGCTACACCTTC. Translating it yields CASTGEGGYYGYTF.

This clone was seen a handful of times. Other DNA sequences in the sample encode the same CDR3. The CDR3 sequence is CASSSSSYEQYF. In nucleotides, the CDR3 is TGTGCCAGCAGCTCCAGCTCCTACGAGCAGTACTTC. The chain couples TRBV11-2 to TRBJ2-7, with D uncertain. From germline, CDR1 is SGHAT and CDR2 FQNNGV. This CDR3 has 12 residues. The germline V and J ends were trimmed by 4 bases and 0 bases, with 4 bases remaining between them.

The J gene is TRBJ2-1, the V gene TRBV5-4, with 7 bases identical to TRBD1. Germline lookup yields CDR1 SGHNT and CDR2 YYREEE (reference sequence). Trimming cost V 6 bases and J 1 base; bases outside gene matches: 13. This CDR3 spans 17 amino acids. The CDR3 DNA is TGTGCCAGCACCACAAGAACAGGGGAACGTTCCTACAATGAGCAGTTCTTC. This gives the protein CASTTRTGERSYNEQFF.

V is TRBV7-6 and J is TRBJ1-6; 9 positions agree with TRBD1. Germline V gene lookup returns CDR1 SGHVS and CDR2 FNYEAQ. The J segment lost 4 bases and the V segment lost 4 bases, leaving 2 bases of the junction unmatched. CDR3 length: 15 residues. CDR3 loop: CASSSGQGYNSPLHF. The DNA for the CDR3 is TGTGCCAGCAGCTCGGGACAGGGATATAATTCACCCCTCCACTTT. The variable domain in full, completed from reference TRBV7-6 and TRBJ1-6, reads GAGVSQSPRYKVTKRGQDVALRCDPISGHVSLYWYRQALGQGPEFLTYFNYEAQQDKSGLPNDRFSAERPEGSISTLTIQRTEQRDSAMYRCASSSGQGYNSPLHFGNGTRLTVT.

In the case of this clone: The same CDR3 can be traced to other DNA sequences in this sample. This chain uses TRBV7-9 with TRBJ2-3; D not resolved. This CDR3 has 12 residues. Trimming took off 3 bases at V and 0 bases at J, with 1 base between the two ends. CDR1 SEHNR and CDR2 FQNEAQ come from the germline V gene (reference sequence). The CDR3 sequence is CASSFSTDTQYF. CDR3 DNA sequence: TGTGCCAGCAGCTTCAGCACAGATACGCAGTATTTT.

The count of this clone is one. V usage is TRBV5-1 and J usage is TRBJ1-3; tentatively, D is TRBD1 (6 bases). CDR3 length: 13 residues. Germline V gene data show CDR1 as SGHRS and CDR2 as YFSETQ. V shed 5 bases and J shed 11 bases, with 17 bases lying between them. This chain's CDR3 is CASRPTAGGSIYF. The CDR3, as DNA: TGCGCCAGCAGACCCACAGCCGGGGGCTCCATATATTTT.

The chain links TRBV13 to TRBJ1-1, with D possibly being TRBD1 (6 bases). V dropped 3 bases and J dropped 0 bases, with 14 bases sitting between them. The CDR3 length is 16 residues. The germline CDR1 and CDR2 sequences are PRHDT and FYEKMQ (reference sequence). The CDR3 loop reads CASSFDTGLLNTEAFF. The DNA for the CDR3 is TGTGCCAGCAGCTTCGATACAGGGCTCCTGAACACTGAAGCTTTCTTT.

V and J are TRBV2 and TRBJ2-6; perhaps TRBD2 as D (5 bases). Germline V gives CDR1 SNHLY, CDR2 FYNNEI. V was clipped by 3 bases and J by 0 bases, with 6 bases between them. The CDR3 has 15 residues. CDR3 bases: TGTGCCAGCAGTGAGGGGAGCTCTGGGGCCAACGTCCTGACTTTC. This codes for CASSEGSSGANVLTF.

The genes are TRBV9 and TRBJ2-7, with 7 nucleotides matching TRBD1. Germline CDR1 SGDLS, CDR2 YYNGEE. The CDR3 length is 17 residues. With 0 bases clipped from V and 0 bases from J, the junction kept 9 bases outside the gene matches. The CDR3 region is CASSVGPGTDSSYEQYF. The DNA for the CDR3 is TGTGCCAGCAGCGTAGGTCCCGGGACAGATAGCTCCTACGAGCAGTACTTC.

This chain joins TRBV6-5 and TRBJ2-3; D remains ambiguous. Germline V CDR1 and CDR2: MNHEY, SVGAGI. The V end was cut by 9 bases, the J end by 4 bases, with 8 bases between. CDR3 size: 11 residues. CDR3 amino acids: CASLWSDTQYF. The CDR3 DNA follows: TGTGCCAGTTTGTGGTCAGATACGCAGTATTTT.

CDR3 nucleotides: TGTGCCTCTGGAGGTAGTCTTCAGGCTGCCTACGAGCAGTACTTC. Protein sequence: CASGGSLQAAYEQYF. The rearrangement joins TRBV30 to TRBJ2-7; possible D gene TRBD2, 5 bases. Between the trimmed V and J ends, which lost 7 bases and 2 bases, there was a span of 21 bases. The CDR3 extends over 15 amino acids. The germline CDR1 and CDR2 sequences are GTSNPN and SVGIG (reference sequence).

This clone has a handful of counts. The V gene is TRBV7-9, the J gene TRBJ2-1; D may be TRBD1 (6 bases). The CDR3 runs to 15 residues. Germline CDR1 SEHNR, CDR2 FQNEAQ (reference sequence). Trimming took off 5 bases at V and 0 bases at J, with 11 bases between the two ends. The DNA of the CDR3 is TGTGCCAGCAGCCCGGACAGCAGCTCCTACAATGAGCAGTTCTTC. Translated, it gives CASSPDSSSYNEQFF.

The chain couples TRBV9 to TRBJ1-3, with a weak D call TRBD1 (6 bases). The germline gives CDR1 SGDLS, CDR2 YYNGEE. V dropped 0 bases and J dropped 0 bases, with 13 bases sitting between them. CDR3 size: 17 residues. Here the CDR3 DNA reads TGTGCCAGCAGCGTAGGGCCGGACAGACTCTCTGGAAACACCATATATTTT. It codes for CASSVGPDRLSGNTIYF.

The V and J genes are TRBV19 and TRBJ1-3, with 8 bases lining up with TRBD1. J was trimmed by 8 bases and V by 6 bases; bases with no gene match: 12. This CDR3 has 15 residues. Germline V CDR1 and CDR2: LNHDA, SQIVND (reference sequence). The CDR3 bases are TGTGCCAGTAGAACGGGACAGGCCAACGTTGACACCATATATTTT. It encodes CASRTGQANVDTIYF.

The chain joins TRBV2 to TRBJ1-3; no definite D call. There are 15 residues in the CDR3. CDR1 and CDR2 from the germline V gene are SNHLY and FYNNEI. V lost 11 bases, J lost 0 bases, and 17 bases lay in between. The CDR3 reads CACSSAQSSGNTIYF. The CDR3 nucleotides read TGTGCCTGCTCCTCGGCTCAGAGCTCTGGAAACACCATATATTTT.

This clone is a singleton in its sample. The chain recombines TRBV7-2 with TRBJ1-2; the D is unclear. Germline CDR1 and CDR2: SGHTA and FQGNSA. The V end lost 4 bases, the J end lost 0 bases, and 6 bases lay between the germline ends. This CDR3 is 13 amino acids long. This CDR3 reads CASSSDPNYGYTF. In DNA, the CDR3 is TGTGCCAGCAGCTCGGACCCTAACTATGGCTACACCTTC.

This clone was found once. The same CDR3 arises from other DNA sequences in this sample as well. V gene TRBV7-2 combines with J gene TRBJ2-5, with D unclear. With 3 bases removed from V and 5 bases from J, the gap between germline ends came to 4 bases. This CDR3 has 11 amino acids. Germline V gives CDR1 SGHTA, CDR2 FQGNSA. Here the CDR3 reads CASSLFETQYF. CDR3 sequence (DNA): TGTGCCAGCAGCTTGTTTGAGACCCAGTACTTC.

The chain is built from TRBV7-2 and TRBJ2-5; D is possibly TRBD2 (7 bases). The CDR3 covers 15 residues. Germline V gene sequence: CDR1 SGHTA, CDR2 FQGNSA. Trimming took off 4 bases at V and 1 base at J, with 13 bases between the two ends. The CDR3 DNA is TGTGCCAGCAGCTCGTCCGGGGGGCCCCAAGAGACCCAGTACTTC. Encoded protein: CASSSSGGPQETQYF.

Comment on this clone: Other DNA sequences from this sample encode an identical CDR3 as well. The V gene is TRBV19, the J gene TRBJ1-4; possibly TRBD1 for D (6 bases). V lost 3 bases, J lost 5 bases, and 10 bases lay in between. The CDR3 extends over 14 amino acids. From germline, CDR1 is LNHDA and CDR2 SQIVND (reference sequence). The CDR3 bases are TGTGCCAGTAGTATTGAGAGGGGGAATGAAAAACTGTTTTTT. It is translated as CASSIERGNEKLFF.

This clone has only a few counts. Distinct nucleotide sequences in the sample also encode this CDR3. The V and J genes are TRBV30 and TRBJ1-1; D remains unclear. V was shortened by 0 bases and J by 1 base, with 6 bases between the two germline ends. The CDR3 loop spans 13 amino acids. Germline lookup yields CDR1 GTSNPN and CDR2 SVGIG (reference sequence). The CDR3: CAWSVNRNTEAFF. CDR3 bases: TGTGCCTGGAGTGTAAACAGGAACACTGAAGCTTTCTTT.

The V and J genes are TRBV4-1 and TRBJ2-7; no clear D gene. Germline V gene lookup returns CDR1 MGHRA and CDR2 YSYEKL. V lost 3 bases, J lost 3 bases, and 15 bases lay in between. The CDR3 loop spans 15 amino acids. Here the CDR3 DNA reads TGCGCCAGCAGCCACCGGCTAGTTGGTTACTACGAGCAGTACTTC. This sequence encodes CASSHRLVGYYEQYF.